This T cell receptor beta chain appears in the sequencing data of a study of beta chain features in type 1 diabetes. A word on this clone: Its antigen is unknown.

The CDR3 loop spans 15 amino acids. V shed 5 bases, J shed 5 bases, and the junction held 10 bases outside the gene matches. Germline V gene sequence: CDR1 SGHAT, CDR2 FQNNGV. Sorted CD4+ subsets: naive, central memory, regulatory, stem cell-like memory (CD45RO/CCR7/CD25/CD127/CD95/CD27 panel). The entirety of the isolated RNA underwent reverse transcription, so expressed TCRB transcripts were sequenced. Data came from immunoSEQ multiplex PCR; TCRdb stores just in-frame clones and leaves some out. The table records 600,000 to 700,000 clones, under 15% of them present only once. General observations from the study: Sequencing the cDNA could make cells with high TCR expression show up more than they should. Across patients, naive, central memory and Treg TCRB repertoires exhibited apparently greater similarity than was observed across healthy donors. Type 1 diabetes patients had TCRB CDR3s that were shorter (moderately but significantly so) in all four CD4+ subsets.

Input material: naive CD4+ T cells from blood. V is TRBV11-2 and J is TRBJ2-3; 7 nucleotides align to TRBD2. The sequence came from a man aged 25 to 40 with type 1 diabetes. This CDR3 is CASSPLAAGVDTQYF. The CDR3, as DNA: TGTGCCAGCAGCCCCCTAGCGGCGGGTGTAGATACGCAGTATTTT.